The present T cell receptor (beta chain) was sequenced within a study of identical twins. General observations from the study: One should note that invariant MAIT and iNKT cells could partly confound zero-insertion analyses. Fewer insertions characterized abundant cord blood beta clonotypes, whereas memory repertoires showed none. Conclusions leaned on cross-sectional statistical analysis and did not track the same donors over time.

Template switching introduced a universal primer site, and the cDNA bore unique molecular identifiers. TCRdb passed the 5' RACE reads through MiXCR, listing each CDR3 protein once. Among 1,800,000 or so distinct CDR3 sequences listed, 32% were seen once. As regards this clonotype: Its specificity is not known.

The CDR3 covers 15 residues. The germline gives CDR1 SGDLS, CDR2 YYNGEE. The ends were cut back, 2 bases at V and 1 base at J, with 12 bases in the middle. The genes are TRBV9 and TRBJ1-2, with a possible D match to TRBD1 (5 bases). Source material: cord blood. The receptor was isolated from a newborn girl in good health. The CDR3 region has the DNA TGTGCCAGCAGCGTCAACCAGGGAGGTAACTATGGCTACACCTTC. Amino acids: CASSVNQGGNYGYTF.